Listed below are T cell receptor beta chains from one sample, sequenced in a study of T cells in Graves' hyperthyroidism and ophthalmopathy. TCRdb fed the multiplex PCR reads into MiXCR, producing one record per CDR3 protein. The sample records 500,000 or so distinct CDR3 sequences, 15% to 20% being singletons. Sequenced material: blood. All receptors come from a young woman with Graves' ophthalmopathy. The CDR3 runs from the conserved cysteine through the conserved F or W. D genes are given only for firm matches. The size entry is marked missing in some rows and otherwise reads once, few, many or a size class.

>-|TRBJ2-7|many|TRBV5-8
CASSDLSLGAVFTYEQYF
TGTGCCAGCAGCGACCTATCGTTAGGCGCGGTTTTTACCTACGAGCAGTACTTC
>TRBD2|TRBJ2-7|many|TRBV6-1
CASTPELRESHYEQYF
TGTGCCAGCACCCCTGAATTGCGGGAGTCCCATTACGAGCAGTACTTC
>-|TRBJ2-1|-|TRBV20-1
CSARDPGSPYNEQFF
TGCAGTGCTAGAGATCCGGGCAGCCCCTACAATGAGCAGTTCTTC
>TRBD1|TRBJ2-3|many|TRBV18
CASSPPDRERYTQYF
TGTGCCAGCTCACCACCTGACAGGGAACGCTATACGCAGTATTTT
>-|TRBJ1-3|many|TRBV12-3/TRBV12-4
CASTGTSSSGNTIYF
TGTGCCAGCACCGGGACATCGAGCTCTGGAAACACCATATATTTT
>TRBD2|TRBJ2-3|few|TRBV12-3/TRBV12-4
CASSRGLAGGVTQYF
TGTGCCAGCAGCCGGGGACTAGCGGGGGGAGTTACGCAGTATTTT
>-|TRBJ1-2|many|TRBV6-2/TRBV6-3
CASSYSSGHPGDYGYTF
TGTGCCAGCAGTTACTCAAGTGGACACCCAGGAGACTATGGCTACACCTTC
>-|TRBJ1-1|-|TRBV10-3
CAISEGQPNTEAFF
TGTGCCATCAGTGAAGGTCAGCCGAACACTGAAGCTTTCTTT
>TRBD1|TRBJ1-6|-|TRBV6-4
CASSARDSNSPLHF
TGTGCCAGCAGTGCCAGGGACAGCAATTCACCCCTCCACTTT
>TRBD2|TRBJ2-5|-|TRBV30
CAWSTQNPGLAGPYQETQYF
TGTGCCTGGAGTACACAAAACCCGGGACTAGCGGGGCCGTACCAAGAGACCCAGTACTTC
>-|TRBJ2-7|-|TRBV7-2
CASSLAGAGQGMYEQYF
TGTGCCAGCAGCTTAGCGGGGGCGGGGCAGGGGATGTACGAGCAGTACTTC
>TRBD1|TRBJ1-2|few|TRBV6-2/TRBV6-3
CASSVSTGWGSYGYTF
TGTGCCAGCAGTGTTTCGACAGGGTGGGGGAGTTATGGCTACACCTTC
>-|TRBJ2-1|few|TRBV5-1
CASSLPHPYNEQFF
TGCGCCAGCAGCTTGCCCCACCCCTACAATGAGCAGTTCTTC
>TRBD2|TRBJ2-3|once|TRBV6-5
CASLLLAGVTDTQYF
TGTGCCAGCTTACTTCTAGCGGGGGTGACAGATACGCAGTATTTT
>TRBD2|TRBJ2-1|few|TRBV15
CATSNSRGGLVEQFF
TGTGCCACCAGCAATTCCCGGGGGGGCCTGGTAGAGCAGTTCTTC
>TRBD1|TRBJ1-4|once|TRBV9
CASSVADRVAEKLFF
TGTGCCAGCAGCGTAGCCGACAGGGTGGCGGAAAAACTGTTTTTT
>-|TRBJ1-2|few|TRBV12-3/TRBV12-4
CASSLATGLGVYGYTF
TGTGCCAGCAGTTTAGCTACCGGACTCGGAGTTTATGGCTACACCTTC
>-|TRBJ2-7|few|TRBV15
CATSREWSAGYGEQYF
TGTGCCACCAGCAGAGAATGGTCGGCAGGGTATGGCGAGCAGTACTTC
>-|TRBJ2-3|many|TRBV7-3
CASSMQGASTDTQYF
TGTGCCAGCAGCATGCAGGGTGCTTCGACAGATACGCAGTATTTT
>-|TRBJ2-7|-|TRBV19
CASSPRQVRDNEQYF
TGTGCCAGTAGTCCCCGGCAGGTACGGGATAACGAGCAGTACTTC
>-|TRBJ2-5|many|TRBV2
CASRGTIPQETQYF
TGTGCCAGCCGGGGGACAATTCCCCAAGAGACCCAGTACTTC
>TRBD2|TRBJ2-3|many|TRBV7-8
CASLPTSGSTDTQYF
TGTGCCAGCTTACCGACTAGCGGGAGCACAGATACGCAGTATTTT
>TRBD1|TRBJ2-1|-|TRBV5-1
CASSWGTEEQFF
TGCGCCAGCAGCTGGGGGACAGAAGAGCAGTTCTTC
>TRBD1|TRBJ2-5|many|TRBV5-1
CASSPGTGGNQETQYF
TGCGCCAGCAGCCCAGGGACAGGGGGCAACCAAGAGACCCAGTACTTC
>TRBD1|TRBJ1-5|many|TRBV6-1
CASSDPGQGLSNQPQHF
TGTGCCAGCAGTGATCCGGGACAGGGCCTTAGCAATCAGCCCCAGCATTTT
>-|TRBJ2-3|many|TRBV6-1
CASSGGVGTGGTDTQYF
TGTGCCAGCAGTGGAGGGGTCGGGACTGGGGGCACAGATACGCAGTATTTT
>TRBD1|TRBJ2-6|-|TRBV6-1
CASKLPGQVFSGANVLTF
TGTGCCAGCAAATTACCGGGACAGGTGTTCTCTGGGGCCAACGTCCTGACTTTC
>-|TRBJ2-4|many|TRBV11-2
CASSLVGHVGLAKNIQYF
TGTGCCAGCAGCTTAGTAGGCCACGTGGGGTTGGCCAAAAACATTCAGTACTTC
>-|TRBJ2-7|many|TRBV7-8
CASSPDRRPYEQYF
TGTGCCAGCAGTCCTGACAGGAGACCCTACGAGCAGTACTTC
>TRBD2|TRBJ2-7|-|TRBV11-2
CASRPGLAGRLSEQYF
TGTGCCAGCAGACCCGGACTAGCGGGACGGCTCAGCGAGCAGTACTTC
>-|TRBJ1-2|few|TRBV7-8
CASSPGTAGSGGYTF
TGTGCCAGCAGCCCCGGGACCGCCGGATCGGGGGGCTACACCTTC
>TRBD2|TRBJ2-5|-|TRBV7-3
CASRLAGEQETQYF
TGTGCCAGCAGACTAGCGGGAGAACAAGAGACCCAGTACTTC
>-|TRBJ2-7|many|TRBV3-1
CASSQVGGGQYEQYF
TGTGCCAGCAGCCAAGTAGGAGGGGGCCAGTACGAGCAGTACTTC
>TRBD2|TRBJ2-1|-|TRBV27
CASSIPLAGTNEQFF
TGTGCCAGCTCGATCCCCCTAGCGGGGACCAATGAGCAGTTCTTC
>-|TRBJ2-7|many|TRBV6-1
CASSGGREEVYEQYF
TGTGCCAGCAGTGGGGGTAGAGAGGAGGTCTACGAGCAGTACTTC
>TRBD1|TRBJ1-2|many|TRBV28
CASRTSGQGRGYTF
TGTGCCAGCAGGACTTCGGGACAGGGTCGAGGCTACACCTTC
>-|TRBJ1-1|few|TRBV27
CASSWDLGNTEAFF
TGTGCCAGCAGTTGGGACCTTGGGAACACTGAAGCTTTCTTT
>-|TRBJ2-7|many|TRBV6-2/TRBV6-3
CAGNSGESPYEQYF
TGTGCCGGGAATAGCGGAGAGAGCCCCTACGAGCAGTACTTC
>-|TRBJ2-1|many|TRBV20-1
CSAERHNEQFF
TGCAGTGCGGAGCGGCACAATGAGCAGTTCTTC
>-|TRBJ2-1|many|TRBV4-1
CASSHGGAEQFF
TGCGCCAGCAGCCACGGAGGGGCGGAGCAGTTCTTC
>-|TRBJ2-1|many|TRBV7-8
CASSLKVGGGYNEQFF
TGTGCCAGCAGCTTAAAGGTCGGGGGAGGCTACAATGAGCAGTTCTTC
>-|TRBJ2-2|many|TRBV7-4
CASSFPLRFANTGELFF
TGTGCCAGCAGCTTCCCCCTAAGGTTCGCGAACACCGGGGAGCTGTTTTTT
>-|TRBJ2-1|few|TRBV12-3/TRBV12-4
CASRADWAYNEQFF
TGTGCCAGCAGGGCTGATTGGGCATACAATGAGCAGTTCTTC
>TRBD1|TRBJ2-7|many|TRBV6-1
CASSMGQGPYEQYF
TGTGCCAGCAGCATGGGACAGGGCCCCTACGAGCAGTACTTC
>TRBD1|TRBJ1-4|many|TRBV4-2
CASSHGTANEKLFF
TGTGCCAGCAGCCACGGGACAGCGAATGAAAAACTGTTTTTT
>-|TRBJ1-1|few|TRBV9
CASSATGSTAFF
TGTGCCAGCAGCGCAACAGGGTCCACAGCTTTCTTT
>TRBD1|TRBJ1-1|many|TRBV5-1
CASSLMTGKNTEAFF
TGCGCCAGCAGCCTAATGACAGGGAAGAACACTGAAGCTTTCTTT
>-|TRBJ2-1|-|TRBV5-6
CASSLPLLEQFF
TGTGCCAGCAGCTTGCCGCTACTAGAGCAGTTCTTC
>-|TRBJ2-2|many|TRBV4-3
CASSQGRGTTGELFF
TGCGCCAGCAGCCAAGGCCGGGGGACTACCGGGGAGCTGTTTTTT
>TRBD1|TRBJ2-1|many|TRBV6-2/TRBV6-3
CASSYPGQVNNEQFF
TGTGCCAGCAGTTATCCGGGACAGGTGAACAATGAGCAGTTCTTC
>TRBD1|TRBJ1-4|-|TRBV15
CATSRPGTGPNEKLFF
TGTGCCACCAGCAGACCCGGGACAGGGCCAAATGAAAAACTGTTTTTT
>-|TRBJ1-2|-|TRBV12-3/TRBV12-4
CASRWTSYGYTF
TGTGCCAGCAGGTGGACCAGCTATGGCTACACCTTC
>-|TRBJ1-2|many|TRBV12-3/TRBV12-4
CASSFAGNNYGYTF
TGTGCCAGCAGTTTCGCGGGCAATAACTATGGCTACACCTTC
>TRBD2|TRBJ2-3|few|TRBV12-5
CASGLVLAGEGGPDTQYF
TGTGCTAGTGGTTTGGTACTAGCGGGAGAAGGGGGTCCAGATACGCAGTATTTT
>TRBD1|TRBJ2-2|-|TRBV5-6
CASSLNNRGYGELFF
TGTGCCAGCAGTTTAAACAACAGGGGGTACGGGGAGCTGTTTTTT
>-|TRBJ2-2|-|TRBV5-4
CASSSRVTGELFF
TGTGCCAGCAGCTCGCGGGTTACCGGGGAGCTGTTTTTT
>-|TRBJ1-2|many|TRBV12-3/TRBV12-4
CASTLSTGYGGYTF
TGTGCCAGCACCCTCTCGACAGGTTACGGTGGCTACACCTTC
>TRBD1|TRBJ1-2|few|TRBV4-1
CASSQDQGAGGYTF
TGCGCCAGCAGCCAAGATCAGGGGGCAGGTGGCTACACCTTC
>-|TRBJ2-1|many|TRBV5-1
CASSLDLIYNEQFF
TGCGCCAGCAGCTTGGACCTTATCTACAATGAGCAGTTCTTC